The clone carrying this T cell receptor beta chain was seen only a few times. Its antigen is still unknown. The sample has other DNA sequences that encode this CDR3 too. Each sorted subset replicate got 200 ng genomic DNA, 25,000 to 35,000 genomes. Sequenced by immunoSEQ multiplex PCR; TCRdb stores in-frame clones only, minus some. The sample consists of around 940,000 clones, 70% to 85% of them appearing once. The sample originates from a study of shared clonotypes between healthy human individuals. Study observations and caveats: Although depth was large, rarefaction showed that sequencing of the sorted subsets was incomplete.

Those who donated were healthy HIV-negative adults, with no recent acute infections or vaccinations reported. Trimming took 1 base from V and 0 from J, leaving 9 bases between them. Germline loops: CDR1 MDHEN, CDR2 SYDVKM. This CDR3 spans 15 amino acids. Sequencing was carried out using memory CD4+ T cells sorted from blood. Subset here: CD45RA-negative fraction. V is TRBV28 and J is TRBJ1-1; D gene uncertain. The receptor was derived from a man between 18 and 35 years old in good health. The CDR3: CASSLSGGMNTEAFF. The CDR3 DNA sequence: TGTGCCAGCAGTTTATCTGGCGGGATGAACACTGAAGCTTTCTTT.